These 30 T cell receptor beta chains were sequenced from one sample in a study of early T cells in non-severe SARS-CoV-2 infection. TCRdb reprocessed the 5' RACE reads with MiXCR, giving one entry per CDR3 protein. This table has about 33,000 distinct CDR3 sequences, 4.5% to 7% appearing once. Sequenced material: whole blood. The receptors here all came from an adult who was a healthcare worker with PCR-confirmed SARS-CoV-2 infection or an uninfected control (not recorded which).

This clonotype was detected ten times or more. The chain uses TRBV12-3 or TRBV12-4 and TRBJ2-1, with 7 bases aligning to TRBD2. The junction had 8 bases not matched to a gene; V was cut back by 0 bases and J by 12 bases. This CDR3 is 14 amino acids long. The CDR3 sequence is CASSLAVAGLRQFF. In nucleotides, the CDR3 is TGTGCCAGCAGTTTAGCGGTAGCGGGCCTGCGGCAGTTCTTC.

This clonotype showed up many times. The chain recombines TRBV4-3 with TRBJ2-7, with D possibly being TRBD1 (6 bases). The CDR3 loop spans 15 amino acids. V was clipped by 3 bases and J by 0 bases, with 12 bases between them. The germline V gene has CDR1 LGHNA and CDR2 YSLEER. The CDR3 coding sequence is TGCGCCAGCAGCCAGGACCAGGGGCTCTCCTACGAGCAGTACTTC. This gives the protein CASSQDQGLSYEQYF.

This clonotype was counted at least ten times. The chain combines TRBV20-1 with TRBJ2-7, with D tentatively TRBD1 (5 bases). V gave up 6 bases and J gave up 0 bases, with 12 bases separating them. CDR1 is DFQATT and CDR2 is SNEGSKA in the germline V gene (reference sequence). The CDR3 consists of 13 residues. The CDR3 coding sequence is TGCAGTGCCACAGCAGGGCACTCCTACGAGCAGTACTTC. Translating gives CSATAGHSYEQYF.

This clonotype was observed at least ten times. This chain links TRBV2 with TRBJ2-3; a possible D gene is TRBD2 (7 bases). The CDR3 has 14 residues. The germline V and J ends were trimmed by 1 base and 4 bases, with 9 bases remaining between them. Germline V gene lookup returns CDR1 SNHLY and CDR2 FYNNEI. CDR3 bases: TGTGCCAGCAGTGAAGGAGGGGGGGCAGATACGCAGTATTTT. Translating it yields CASSEGGGADTQYF.

This clonotype was detected ten times or more. The V gene is TRBV5-1, the J gene TRBJ2-3; no clear D. Trimming shortened V by 4 bases and J by 2 bases, and 2 bases separated the two germline ends. Germline lookup yields CDR1 SGHRS and CDR2 YFSETQ. The CDR3 length is 11 residues. The CDR3 reads CASSATDTQYF. CDR3 bases: TGCGCCAGCAGCGCCACAGATACGCAGTATTTT.

The rearrangement links TRBV27 to TRBJ2-7; 8 positions agree with TRBD1. Trimming removed 4 bases from V and 7 bases from J; junction bases left unmatched: 9. The CDR3 spans 14 residues. Germline values: CDR1 MNHEY, CDR2 SMNVEV (reference sequence). CDR3 coding DNA: TGTGCCAGCAGTTCCCGACAGGGGACGTTAGAGCAGTACTTC. Translation gives CASSSRQGTLEQYF.

This clonotype showed up many times. The chain has TRBV5-4 and TRBJ2-5; possibly TRBD2 for D (6 bases). Germline lookup yields CDR1 SGHNT and CDR2 YYREEE (reference sequence). The CDR3 sequence is 15 residues long. The ends were cut back, 4 bases at V and 2 bases at J, with 15 bases in the middle. CDR3 nucleotides: TGTGCCAGCAGCCACCGGGAGAGGCATCAAGAGACCCAGTACTTC. Its translation is CASSHRERHQETQYF.

The sample holds many counts of this clonotype. This chain joins TRBV11-2 and TRBJ2-7; D may be TRBD2 (6 bases). The CDR3 has 14 residues. CDR1 is SGHAT, CDR2 FQNNGV, per germline. V shed 5 bases and J shed 4 bases, with 15 bases lying between them. This chain's CDR3 is CASSPLAGPYEQYF. Written as DNA, the CDR3 is TGTGCCAGCAGCCCCCTGGCGGGGCCATACGAGCAGTACTTC.

This clonotype was counted many times. The CDR3 loop reads CASSLGDSNSPLHF. CDR3 DNA: TGTGCCAGCAGCTTGGGGGACAGTAACTCACCCCTCCACTTT. The chain uses TRBV7-3 and TRBJ1-6; 7 nucleotides align to TRBD1. This CDR3 contains 14 residues. CDR1 is SGHTA, CDR2 FQGTGA, per germline. J gave up 10 bases and V 3 bases, and 6 bases lay outside the gene matches. Full variable domain (rest looked up from reference TRBV7-3 and TRBJ1-6): GAGVSQTPSNKVTEKGKYVELRCDPISGHTALYWYRQSLGQGPEFLIYFQGTGAADDSGLPNDRFFAVRPEGSVSTLKIQRTERGDSAVYLCASSLGDSNSPLHFGNGTRLTVT.

This clonotype was seen many times. This chain joins TRBV30 and TRBJ2-1, with TRBD2 identical over 8 bases. Germline V gene data show CDR1 as GTSNPN and CDR2 as SVGIG (reference sequence). The CDR3 has 16 residues. J was trimmed by 12 bases and V by 1 base; bases with no gene match: 17. The CDR3 loop reads CAWSGPVGLGSLGQFF. CDR3 nucleotide sequence: TGTGCCTGGAGTGGACCTGTGGGACTAGGGAGTCTCGGGCAGTTCTTC.

This clonotype occurred many times. The rearrangement joins TRBV20-1 to TRBJ2-5; tentative D call: TRBD1 (6 bases). The CDR3 runs 16 residues. V was clipped by 1 base and J by 2 bases, with 17 bases between them. Germline V gene data show CDR1 as DFQATT and CDR2 as SNEGSKA (reference sequence). CDR3 DNA sequence: TGCAGTGCTAGAGGACCTTCGGGACACCTTCAAGAGACCCAGTACTTC. Protein: CSARGPSGHLQETQYF.

This clonotype is judged large (0.1 to 1%). V usage is TRBV5-1 and J usage is TRBJ2-7; 8 nucleotides agree with TRBD1. The CDR3 has 14 residues. The germline CDR1 and CDR2 sequences are SGHRS and YFSETQ. V shed 3 bases, J shed 3 bases, and the junction held 5 bases outside the gene matches. CDR3 sequence: CASSSGQGNYEQYF. CDR3 nucleotides: TGCGCCAGCAGCTCCGGACAGGGAAACTACGAGCAGTACTTC.

This clonotype was seen only a few times. A read error may account for a junction end that differs from germline. The chain has TRBV30 and TRBJ1-2, with 7 bases matching TRBD1. The CDR3 runs to 11 residues. Germline CDR1 and CDR2: GTSNPN and SVGIG (reference sequence). CDR3 sequence: CTGTVGYGYTF. For the CDR3, the DNA is TGCACCGGGACAGTGGGTTATGGCTACACCTTC. Based on the CDR3 plus reference TRBV30 and TRBJ1-2, the full variable domain is SQTIHQWPATLVQPVGSPLSLECTVEGTSNPNLYWYRQAAGRGLQLLFYSVGIGQISSEVPQNLSASRPQDRQFILSSKKLLLSDSGFYLCTGTVGYGYTFGSGTRLTVV.

This clonotype was seen ten or more times. This chain uses TRBV6-6 with TRBJ2-7; TRBD1 matches at 10 bases. The CDR3 has 15 amino acids. From germline, CDR1 is MNHNY and CDR2 SVGAGI (reference sequence). V lost 2 bases, J lost 5 bases, and 6 bases stayed unmatched. The CDR3 nucleotides are TGTGCCAGCAGTTACCCCCCGGACAGGGGGAACGAGCAGTACTTC. It translates to CASSYPPDRGNEQYF.

The sample holds many counts of this clonotype. The chain recombines TRBV29-1 with TRBJ2-5; unclear D gene. Germline V gene sequence: CDR1 SQVTM, CDR2 ANQGSEA. Trimming pared 5 bases from V and 2 bases from J, leaving 12 bases between. The CDR3 sequence is 13 residues long. The CDR3 spells CSVLRTTQETQYF. In DNA, the CDR3 is TGCAGCGTTCTTCGGACGACTCAAGAGACCCAGTACTTC.

This clonotype has at least ten counts. This chain uses TRBV5-1 with TRBJ1-4; D is unclear. Germline V CDR1 and CDR2: SGHRS, YFSETQ. V was cut by 0 bases and J by 2 bases, with 11 bases left in between. The CDR3 spans 16 residues. This CDR3 is CASSLEPVETNEKLFF. Written as DNA, the CDR3 is TGCGCCAGCAGCTTGGAGCCCGTAGAGACTAATGAAAAACTGTTTTTT.

This clonotype was seen ten or more times. The chain has TRBV5-1 and TRBJ2-7, with 8 bases fitting TRBD1. With 0 bases clipped from V and 2 bases from J, the junction kept 10 bases outside the gene matches. This CDR3 region has 17 residues. The V gene's germline CDR1 is SGHRS and CDR2 YFSETQ. The CDR3 DNA is TGCGCCAGCAGCTTGGCCAGCTCGGGACAGGAGCCCTACGAGCAGTACTTC. This codes for CASSLASSGQEPYEQYF. Using reference TRBV5-1 and TRBJ2-7 for the parts outside the CDR3, the full variable domain is KAGVTQTPRYLIKTRGQQVTLSCSPISGHRSVSWYQQTPGQGLQFLFEYFSETQRNKGNFPGRFSGRQFSNSRSEMNVSTLELGDSALYLCASSLASSGQEPYEQYFGPGTRLTVT.

This clonotype showed up many times. The chain joins TRBV12-3 or TRBV12-4 to TRBJ2-2; no firm D call. This CDR3 is 13 amino acids long. V gave up 2 bases and J gave up 6 bases, with 7 bases separating them. The chain's CDR3 is CASSLLDAGELFF. The CDR3 coding sequence is TGTGCCAGCAGTTTATTAGATGCCGGGGAGCTGTTTTTT.

This clonotype was seen at least ten times. The chain links TRBV2 to TRBJ1-2; 10 bases line up with TRBD1. The CDR3 has 15 residues. The junction had 4 bases not matched to a gene; V was cut back by 1 base and J by 5 bases. Germline V gene sequence: CDR1 SNHLY, CDR2 FYNNEI. For the CDR3, the DNA is TGTGCCAGCAGTGAAGAGTCGGGACAGGGGTATGGCTACACCTTC. The encoded protein is CASSEESGQGYGYTF. The full variable domain, rest sourced from reference TRBV2 and TRBJ1-2, is EPEVTQTPSHQVTQMGQEVILRCVPISNHLYFYWYRQILGQKVEFLVSFYNNEISEKSEIFDDQFSVERPDGSNFTLKIRSTKLEDSAMYFCASSEESGQGYGYTFGSGTRLTVV.

The gene calls are TRBV7-8 and TRBJ2-7; the D gene is possibly TRBD2 (5 bases). The V end was cut by 7 bases, the J end by 6 bases, with 19 bases between. This CDR3 contains 14 residues. CDR1 and CDR2 (germline): SGHVS, FQNEAQ. The CDR3 nucleotides are TGTGCCAGCACTCTACCGGGAAGGACGTCCGAGCAGTACTTC. Protein product: CASTLPGRTSEQYF.

This clonotype occurred many times. This chain joins TRBV25-1 and TRBJ2-3; D gene unclear. This CDR3 is 14 amino acids long. Germline loops: CDR1 MGHDK, CDR2 SYGVNS. V lost 3 bases and J 4 bases, leaving 11 bases between the germline ends. CDR3 bases: TGTGCCAGCAGTGATCGACGTTTGTCAGATACGCAGTATTTT. Translation: CASSDRRLSDTQYF.

Many counts were recorded for this clonotype. The gene calls are TRBV11-3 and TRBJ2-1, with a weak D call TRBD1 (7 bases). This CDR3 spans 15 amino acids. CDR1 and CDR2 from the germline V gene are SGHNT and YENEEA. Between the trimmed V and J ends, which lost 6 bases and 7 bases, there was a span of 19 bases. The CDR3 region is CASRAGGPSQNEQFF. Written as DNA, the CDR3 is TGTGCCAGCAGAGCAGGGGGGCCTTCACAGAATGAGCAGTTCTTC.

In this sample, this clonotype turned up a few times. The V and J genes are TRBV7-8 and TRBJ2-5; D is perhaps TRBD2 (5 bases). The CDR3 sequence is 17 residues long. V lost 5 bases, J lost 2 bases, and 21 bases lay in between. The germline gives CDR1 SGHVS, CDR2 FQNEAQ. The DNA for the CDR3 is TGTGCCAGCAGCCCCCTGAGTAGTCACCGGGGACAAGAGACCCAGTACTTC. Translation gives CASSPLSSHRGQETQYF.

A few counts support this clonotype. The chain combines TRBV5-1 with TRBJ2-1; 9 bases match TRBD2. Germline loops: CDR1 SGHRS, CDR2 YFSETQ. The CDR3 has 16 residues. Trimming removed 3 bases from V and 8 bases from J; junction bases left unmatched: 12. CDR3 sequence (DNA): TGCGCCAGCAGCTCGGACATTAGCGGGGGATCGGATGAGCAGTTCTTC. As protein: CASSSDISGGSDEQFF.

This clonotype was counted many times. The V call is TRBV5-1, the J call TRBJ1-4; no definite D call. Germline CDR1 SGHRS, CDR2 YFSETQ. CDR3 length: 13 residues. Trimming removed 5 bases from V and 0 bases from J, with 5 bases in between. Written as DNA, the CDR3 is TGCGCCAGCAGGGTAACAACTAATGAAAAACTGTTTTTT. Translated, it gives CASRVTTNEKLFF. Full variable domain (remainder filled in from reference TRBV5-1 and TRBJ1-4): KAGVTQTPRYLIKTRGQQVTLSCSPISGHRSVSWYQQTPGQGLQFLFEYFSETQRNKGNFPGRFSGRQFSNSRSEMNVSTLELGDSALYLCASRVTTNEKLFFGSGTQLSVL.

This clonotype was counted at least ten times. The chain links TRBV24-1 to TRBJ2-1; maybe TRBD2 (5 bases). The CDR3 contains 16 residues. Trimming stripped 8 bases from V and 5 bases from J, with 21 bases between. Germline V gene data show CDR1 as KGHDR and CDR2 as SFDVKD. The CDR3 is CATMSSKTGNNNEQFF. CDR3 coding DNA: TGTGCCACCATGTCCTCTAAAACCGGGAATAACAATGAGCAGTTCTTC.

This clonotype was recorded many times. The J gene is TRBJ2-1, the V gene TRBV7-9, with D maybe TRBD1 (7 bases). Looked up from germline, CDR1 is SEHNR and CDR2 is FQNEAQ (reference sequence). The CDR3 is made up of 17 amino acids. V lost 1 base and J lost 7, with 20 bases in between. DNA for the CDR3: TGTGCCAGCAGCTTAGGACAGGGAGGAGGGTCGCGGAATGAGCAGTTCTTC. Its translation is CASSLGQGGGSRNEQFF.

This clonotype has at least ten counts. No DNA is shown, since the ends of the CDR3 on it are uncertain; the CDR3 is the one TCRdb lists. This sequence joins TRBV7-9 and TRBJ2-1; TRBD2 is taken as the D call from the table, unchecked against the DNA. Germline V gives CDR1 SEHNR, CDR2 FQNEAQ (reference sequence). The CDR3 has 18 residues if both end residues are counted. The CDR3 loop is CASRRMSGRASRDNEQFF.

This clonotype has just a few counts. The J gene is TRBJ2-3, the V gene TRBV6-2 or TRBV6-3, with a possible D match to TRBD1 (6 bases). From germline, CDR1 is MNHEY and CDR2 SVGEGT. V lost 7 bases, J lost 0 bases, and 14 bases lay in between. CDR3 length equals 15 residues. The CDR3 nucleotides read TGTGCCAGCATTGAGACAGGCGTTAGCACAGATACGCAGTATTTT. It translates to CASIETGVSTDTQYF.

This clonotype has ten or more counts. The V gene is TRBV6-5, the J gene TRBJ2-3; D tentatively reads TRBD1 or TRBD2 (6 bases each). V shed 6 bases and J shed 3 bases, with 7 bases lying between them. The CDR3 length is 12 residues. Looked up from germline, CDR1 is MNHEY and CDR2 is SVGAGI. The CDR3: CASRGGTDTQYF. CDR3 in DNA: TGTGCCAGCAGAGGGGGGACAGATACGCAGTATTTT.